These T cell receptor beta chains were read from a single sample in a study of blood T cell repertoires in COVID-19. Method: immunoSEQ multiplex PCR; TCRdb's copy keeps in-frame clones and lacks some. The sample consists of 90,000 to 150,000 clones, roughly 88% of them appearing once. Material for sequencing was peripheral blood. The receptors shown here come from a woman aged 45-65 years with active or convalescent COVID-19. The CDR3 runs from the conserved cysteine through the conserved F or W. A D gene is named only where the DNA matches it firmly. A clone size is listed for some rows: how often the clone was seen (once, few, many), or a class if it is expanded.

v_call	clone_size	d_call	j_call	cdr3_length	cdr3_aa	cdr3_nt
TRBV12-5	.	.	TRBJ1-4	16	CASGLVQVTVNEKLFF	TGTGCTAGTGGTTTGGTACAGGTGACCGTTAATGAAAAACTGTTTTTT
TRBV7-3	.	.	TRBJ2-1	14	CASSPQSSYNEQFF	TGTGCCAGCAGCCCCCAATCATCCTACAATGAGCAGTTCTTC
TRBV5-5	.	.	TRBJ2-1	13	CASSFNDGGEQFF	TGTGCCAGCAGCTTCAATGACGGCGGTGAGCAGTTCTTC
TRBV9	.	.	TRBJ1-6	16	CASSARSRGRNSPLHF	TGTGCCAGCAGCGCCCGGTCCAGGGGTAGGAATTCACCCCTCCACTTT
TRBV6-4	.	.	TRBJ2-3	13	CASSEGSLDTQYF	TGTGCCAGCAGTGAGGGCTCGTTAGATACGCAGTATTTT
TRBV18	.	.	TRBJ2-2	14	CASSSATNTGELFF	TGTGCCAGCTCATCTGCCACTAACACCGGGGAGCTGTTTTTT
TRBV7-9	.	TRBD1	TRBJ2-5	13	CASSLPAGGSQYF	TGTGCCAGCAGCTTACCCGCAGGGGGAAGCCAGTACTTC
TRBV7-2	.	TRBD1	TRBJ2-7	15	CASSLTGFGPYEQYF	TGTGCCAGCAGTTTGACAGGGTTTGGCCCCTACGAGCAGTACTTC
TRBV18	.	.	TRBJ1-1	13	CASSPDTRAEAFF	TGTGCCAGCTCACCGGACACTCGAGCTGAAGCTTTCTTT
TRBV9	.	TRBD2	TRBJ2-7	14	CASSVTGTSREQYF	TGTGCCAGCAGCGTGACCGGGACTAGTAGGGAGCAGTACTTC
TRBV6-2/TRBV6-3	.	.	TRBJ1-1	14	CASSLPLRVTEAFF	TGTGCCAGCAGTCTTCCTCTGAGGGTAACTGAAGCTTTCTTT
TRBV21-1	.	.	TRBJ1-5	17	CASSARTGGSSNQPQHF	TGTGCCAGCAGCGCCCGGACAGGGGGGTCAAGCAATCAGCCCCAGCATTTT
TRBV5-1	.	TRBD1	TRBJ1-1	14	CASSLGQGVAEAFF	TGCGCCAGCAGCTTGGGACAGGGAGTGGCTGAAGCTTTCTTT
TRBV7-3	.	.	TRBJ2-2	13	CASSSPLTGELFF	TGTGCCAGCAGCTCCCCCCTTACCGGGGAGCTGTTTTTT
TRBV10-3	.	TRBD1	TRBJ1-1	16	CAISELGQGTNTEAFF	TGTGCCATCAGTGAGTTAGGACAGGGGACGAACACTGAAGCTTTCTTT
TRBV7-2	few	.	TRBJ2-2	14	CASSFTRNTGELFF	TGTGCCAGCAGCTTCACTAGGAACACCGGGGAGCTGTTTTTT
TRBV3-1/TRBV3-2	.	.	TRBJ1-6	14	CASSQAGVNSPLHF	TGTGCCAGCAGCCAGGCAGGGGTGAATTCACCCCTCCACTTT
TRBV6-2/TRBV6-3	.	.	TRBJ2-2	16	CASSYSAQAFAGELFF	TGTGCCAGCAGTTACTCGGCTCAGGCGTTCGCCGGGGAGCTGTTTTTT
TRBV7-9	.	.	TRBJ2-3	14	CASRPGTGTDTQYF	TGTGCCAGCAGGCCCGGGACTGGGACGGATACGCAGTATTTT
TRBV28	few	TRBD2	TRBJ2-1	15	CASSLGLAGGDEQFF	TGTGCCAGCAGTTTAGGGCTAGCGGGAGGGGATGAGCAGTTCTTC
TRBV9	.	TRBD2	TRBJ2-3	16	CASSVEASGYMDTQYF	TGTGCCAGCAGCGTAGAGGCTAGCGGGTATATGGATACGCAGTATTTT
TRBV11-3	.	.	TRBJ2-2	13	CASSLGGGGELFF	TGTGCCAGCAGCTTAGGGGGAGGCGGGGAGCTGTTTTTT
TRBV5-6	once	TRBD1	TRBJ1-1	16	CASSIKWDRINTEAFF	TGTGCCAGCAGCATAAAATGGGACAGAATTAACACTGAAGCTTTCTTT
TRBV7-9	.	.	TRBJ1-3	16	CASSLWRAIAGNTIYF	TGTGCCAGCAGCTTATGGAGGGCTATTGCTGGAAACACCATATATTTT
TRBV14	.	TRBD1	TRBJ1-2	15	CASSQTTGTGNGYTF	TGTGCCAGCAGCCAAACGACCGGGACAGGGAATGGCTACACCTTC
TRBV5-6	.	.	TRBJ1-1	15	CASSLPGNGGTEAFF	TGTGCCAGCAGCTTGCCTGGGAACGGAGGCACTGAAGCTTTCTTT
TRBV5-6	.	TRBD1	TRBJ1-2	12	CASRQGARGYTF	TGTGCCAGCAGACAGGGGGCTAGGGGCTACACCTTC